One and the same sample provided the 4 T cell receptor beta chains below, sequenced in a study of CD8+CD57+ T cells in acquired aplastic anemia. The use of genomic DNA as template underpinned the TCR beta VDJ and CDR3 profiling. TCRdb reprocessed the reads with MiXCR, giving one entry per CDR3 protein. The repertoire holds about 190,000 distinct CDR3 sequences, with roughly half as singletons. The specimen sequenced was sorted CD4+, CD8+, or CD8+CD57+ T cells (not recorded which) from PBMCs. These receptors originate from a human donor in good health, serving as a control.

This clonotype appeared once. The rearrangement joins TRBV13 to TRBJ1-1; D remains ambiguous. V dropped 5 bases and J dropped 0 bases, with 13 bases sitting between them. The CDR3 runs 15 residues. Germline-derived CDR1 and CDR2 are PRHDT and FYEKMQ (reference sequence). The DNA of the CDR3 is TGTGCCAGCAGCCCCCGGTTTGGGATGAACACTGAAGCTTTCTTT. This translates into CASSPRFGMNTEAFF.

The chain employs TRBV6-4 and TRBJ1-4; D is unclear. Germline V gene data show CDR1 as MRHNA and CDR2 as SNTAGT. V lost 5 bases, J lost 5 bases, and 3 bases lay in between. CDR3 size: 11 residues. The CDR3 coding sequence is TGTGCCAGCAGTTACAATGAAAAACTGTTTTTT. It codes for CASSYNEKLFF.

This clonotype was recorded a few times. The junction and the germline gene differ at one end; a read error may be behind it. The CDR3 DNA reads as TGTGCCAGTAGTGGCGGCCAAACCCTCTATGGCTACATCTTC. This translates into CASSGGQTLYGYIF. The chain couples TRBV19 to TRBJ1-2; D is uncertain. The germline gives CDR1 LNHDA, CDR2 SQIVND (reference sequence). The CDR3 runs 14 residues.

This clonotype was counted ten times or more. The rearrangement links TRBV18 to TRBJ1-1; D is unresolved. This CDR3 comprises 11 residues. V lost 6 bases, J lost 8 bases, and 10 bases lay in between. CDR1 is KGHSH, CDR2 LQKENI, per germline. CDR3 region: CASSSEVEAFF. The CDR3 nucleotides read TGTGCCAGCTCCTCGGAGGTCGAAGCTTTCTTT.